This T cell receptor beta chain was retrieved from a study of persistence of HIV-infected CD4 T cells. Findings and caveats of the study: Bulk TCR data could not be restricted to HIV-1-infected CMV-responding cells.

Nonspecific anti-CD3/anti-CD28 bead stimulation represents the broad CD4+ T cell repertoire. Sorting selected CD4+ T cells upregulating both CD40 ligand and CD69. Donors were HIV-1-infected adults who began suppressive ART during chronic infection. The immunoSEQ assay was version 4, run in survey mode. The method was immunoSEQ multiplex PCR; TCRdb's version includes in-frame clones alone and lacks a portion of them. The sample holds 35,000 to 55,000 clones; approximately 89% are singletons and the top ten take under 2%. Trimming shortened V by 3 bases and J by 2 bases, and 16 bases separated the two germline ends. The CDR3 loop spans 16 amino acids. As for this clone: The antigen is not known.

This TCR derives from an adult man with HIV who was CMV-seropositive. The chain employs TRBV23-1 and TRBJ1-1; maybe TRBD1 (5 bases). TRBV23-1 is recorded as an ORF, its role being uncertain. Here the sequenced sample was CD4+ T cells sorted from PBMCs after roughly 17-hour stimulation, taken from a patient who received antiretroviral therapy. The CDR3, as DNA: TGCGCCAGCAGTCATCTAACGGGACCCATTAACACTGAAGCTTTCTTT. Its translation is CASSHLTGPINTEAFF.